The 10 T cell receptor beta chains reported below all come from one sample, sequenced in a study of cytomegalovirus exposure and HLA in healthy donors. Sequenced by immunoSEQ multiplex PCR; TCRdb stores in-frame clones only, minus some. The data contain roughly 180,000 clones, more than 80% of them singletons. Sequencing was done on a sample of PBMCs. Receptors were obtained from a young man in good health and CMV-seropositive.

The rearrangement joins TRBV5-5 to TRBJ2-3; D is perhaps TRBD1 (6 bases). Germline CDR1 and CDR2: SGHKS and YYEKEE (reference sequence). Trimming stripped 4 bases from V and 1 base from J, with 16 bases between. The CDR3 is 16 amino acids. Here the CDR3 reads CASSLDRDKGTDTQYF. The CDR3 coding sequence is TGTGCCAGCAGCCTAGATAGGGACAAGGGCACAGATACGCAGTATTTT.

The gene calls are TRBV5-4 and TRBJ2-7; 9 nucleotides align to TRBD1. Per germline, CDR1 SGHNT and CDR2 YYREEE (reference sequence). The V and J ends lost 2 bases and 4 bases, in that order; junction bases with no gene match: 4. This CDR3 spans 14 amino acids. Here the CDR3 reads CASSLGQGRYEQYF. DNA of the CDR3: TGTGCCAGCAGCTTAGGACAGGGGAGGTACGAGCAGTACTTC.

This chain connects TRBV27 to TRBJ2-3, with 12 bases matching TRBD2. Germline V gene data show CDR1 as MNHEY and CDR2 as SMNVEV (reference sequence). Losses at the gene ends were 3 bases for V and 5 bases for J; bases not matched to a gene: 6. This CDR3 comprises 16 residues. CDR3 region: CASSFLLAGGVDTQYF. In DNA, the CDR3 is TGTGCCAGCAGTTTCTTACTAGCGGGAGGAGTAGATACGCAGTATTTT.

The rearrangement uses TRBV9 and TRBJ2-2; D unresolved. V was clipped by 3 bases and J by 6 bases, with 6 bases between them. CDR1 is SGDLS, CDR2 YYNGEE, per germline. There are 12 residues in the CDR3. This chain's CDR3 is CASSAIPGELFF. For the CDR3, the DNA is TGTGCCAGCAGCGCCATTCCCGGGGAGCTGTTTTTT. Variable domain in full (rest from reference TRBV9 and TRBJ2-2): DSGVTQTPKHLITATGQRVTLRCSPRSGDLSVYWYQQSLDQGLQFLIQYYNGEERAKGNILERFSAQQFPDLHSELNLSSLELGDSALYFCASSAIPGELFFGEGSRLTVL.

CDR3 loop: CASSLLGVGEKLFF. As DNA, the CDR3 is TGTGCCAGCAGCCTTCTCGGGGTCGGAGAAAAACTGTTTTTT. The chain combines TRBV14 with TRBJ1-4, with D uncertain. Germline V CDR1 and CDR2: SGHDN, FVKESK. The CDR3 is made up of 14 amino acids. The germline V and J ends were trimmed by 4 bases and 8 bases, with 14 bases remaining between them. Full variable domain (rest looked up from reference TRBV14 and TRBJ1-4): EAGVTQFPSHSVIEKGQTVTLRCDPISGHDNLYWYRRVMGKEIKFLLHFVKESKQDESGMPNNRFLAERTGGTYSTLKVQPAELEDSGVYFCASSLLGVGEKLFFGSGTQLSVL.

The chain combines TRBV15 with TRBJ1-2, with 9 bases lining up with TRBD1. The V and J ends lost 4 bases and 6 bases, in that order; junction bases with no gene match: 12. The CDR3 runs to 16 residues. From germline, CDR1 is LNHNV and CDR2 YYDKDF (reference sequence). The CDR3 loop reads CATSIPTGTGPNGYTF. In nucleotides, the CDR3 is TGTGCCACCAGCATTCCTACCGGGACAGGGCCTAATGGCTACACCTTC.

The chain has TRBV27 and TRBJ1-5; D possibly corresponds to TRBD1 (6 bases). The CDR3 has 15 amino acids. V shed 5 bases and J shed 3 bases, with 14 bases lying between them. Germline V gives CDR1 MNHEY, CDR2 SMNVEV (reference sequence). The CDR3 nucleotides read TGTGCCAGCAGTCCCGGTACAGGGTCCAATCAGCCCCAGCATTTT. Protein: CASSPGTGSNQPQHF.

The J gene is TRBJ2-2, the V gene TRBV5-1; 12 bases fit TRBD1. CDR1 is SGHRS, CDR2 YFSETQ, per germline. J lost 7 bases, V lost 3 bases, and 16 bases had no gene match. The CDR3 sequence is 19 residues long. This chain's CDR3 is CASSSGTGGQAGISGELFF. The CDR3 nucleotides read TGCGCCAGCAGCTCCGGGACAGGGGGCCAAGCAGGAATTAGCGGGGAGCTGTTTTTT. Drawing the rest from reference TRBV5-1 and TRBJ2-2, the complete variable domain is KAGVTQTPRYLIKTRGQQVTLSCSPISGHRSVSWYQQTPGQGLQFLFEYFSETQRNKGNFPGRFSGRQFSNSRSEMNVSTLELGDSALYLCASSSGTGGQAGISGELFFGEGSRLTVL.

The V call is TRBV6-5, the J call TRBJ1-3; unclear D gene. The CDR3 has 14 residues. Trimming took off 5 bases at V and 0 bases at J, with 8 bases between the two ends. Germline CDR1 reads MNHEY; CDR2 reads SVGAGI. The CDR3 spells CASSAGYSGNTIYF. CDR3 DNA sequence: TGTGCCAGCAGTGCGGGCTACTCTGGAAACACCATATATTTT.

V gene TRBV15 combines with J gene TRBJ2-1; the match to TRBD1 covers 10 bases. V lost 0 bases to trimming and J lost 8 bases; unmatched junction nucleotides: 10. Germline lookup yields CDR1 LNHNV and CDR2 YYDKDF (reference sequence). There are 17 residues in the CDR3. This chain's CDR3 is CATSRDQWDRGWDEQFF. CDR3 in DNA: TGTGCCACCAGCAGAGATCAGTGGGACAGGGGTTGGGATGAGCAGTTCTTC.